Shown below are 4 T cell receptor beta chains from a single sample sequenced in a study of T cell changes during pregnancy in multiple sclerosis. Clones were read by immunoSEQ multiplex PCR, and TCRdb kept only the in-frame ones, dropping some. The table records about 40,000 clones, 90% to 95% of them present only once. Sequenced here: CD4+ T cells from peripheral blood mononuclear cells, sampled after pregnancy. These receptor sequences come from a female donor with multiple sclerosis, enrolled in a pregnancy study.

The sample holds a few counts of this clone. This chain connects TRBV6-1 to TRBJ1-2; maybe TRBD1 (5 bases). V shed 6 bases and J shed 8 bases, with 16 bases lying between them. CDR3 length equals 13 residues. The V gene's germline CDR1 is MNHNS and CDR2 SASEGT. The DNA for the CDR3 is TGTGCCAGCAGAACGACAGTAGATGAGGGCTACACCTTC. It codes for CASRTTVDEGYTF.

V gene TRBV19 combines with J gene TRBJ2-1; D is possibly TRBD2 (5 bases). V lost 3 bases and J 6 bases, leaving 15 bases between the germline ends. Germline CDR1 is LNHDA and CDR2 is SQIVND (reference sequence). This CDR3 region has 15 residues. The CDR3 sequence: CASSIGSRFSNEQFF. For the CDR3, the DNA is TGTGCCAGTAGTATTGGGAGCAGGTTCTCCAATGAGCAGTTCTTC.

The V and J genes are TRBV2 and TRBJ1-1; D remains ambiguous. Germline loops: CDR1 SNHLY, CDR2 FYNNEI. V shed 6 bases and J shed 4 bases, with 9 bases lying between them. The CDR3 has 12 amino acids. The CDR3: CASSQSGTEAFF. The CDR3 bases are TGTGCCAGCAGCCAATCGGGCACTGAAGCTTTCTTT.

The chain couples TRBV30 to TRBJ1-1, with D possibly being TRBD1 (5 bases). The CDR3 sequence is 15 residues long. Trimming left V 1 base short and J 4 bases short, with 16 bases between. Per germline, CDR1 GTSNPN and CDR2 SVGIG (reference sequence). DNA of the CDR3: TGTGCCTGGAGTGGGCGTGGGAGGGGCACCACTGAAGCTTTCTTT. It encodes CAWSGRGRGTTEAFF.